This TCR beta chain was captured by sequencing in a study of shared clonotypes between healthy human individuals. This CDR3 comprises 12 residues. Germline CDR1 is ENHRY and CDR2 is SYGVKD. V was cut by 4 bases and J by 3 bases, with 6 bases left in between. Overall study findings and caveats: Larger estimated richness was generally recorded for naive subsets relative to memory subsets. With a few donors compared, around 5% of naive CD4 clonotypes were shared. Among non-shared clonotypes, generation probabilities were lower than among those shared by all four donors.

This table comes from immunoSEQ multiplex PCR, and its TCRdb copy is limited to in-frame clones, with some not included. The sample shows about 1 million clones, more than 65% of them seen only once. A word on this clone: Its antigen is unidentified. Other DNA variants within this sample encode the same CDR3.

This TCR was recovered from a man between 18 and 35 years old in good health. The V and J genes are TRBV10-3 and TRBJ2-5; D uncertain. Sequencing was carried out using memory CD4+ T cells sorted from blood. Subset noted: CD45RA-negative fraction. CDR3 nucleotide sequence: TGTGCCATCAGTGCCCTAGAAGAGACCCAGTACTTC. This sequence encodes CAISALEETQYF.